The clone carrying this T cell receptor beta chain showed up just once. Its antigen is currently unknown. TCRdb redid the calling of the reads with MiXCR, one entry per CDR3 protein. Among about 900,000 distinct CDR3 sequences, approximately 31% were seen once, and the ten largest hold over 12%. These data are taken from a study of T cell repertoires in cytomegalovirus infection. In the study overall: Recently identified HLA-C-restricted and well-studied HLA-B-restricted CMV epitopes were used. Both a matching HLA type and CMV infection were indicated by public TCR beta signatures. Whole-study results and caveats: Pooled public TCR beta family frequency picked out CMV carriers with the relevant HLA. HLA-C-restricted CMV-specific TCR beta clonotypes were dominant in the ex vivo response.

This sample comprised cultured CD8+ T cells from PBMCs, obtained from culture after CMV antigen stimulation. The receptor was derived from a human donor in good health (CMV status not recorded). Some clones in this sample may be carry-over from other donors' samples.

DNA of the CDR3: TGTGCCAGCAGCCCCCGCCCCTCGAACACCGGGGAGCTGTTTTTT. This sequence encodes CASSPRPSNTGELFF. J is TRBJ2-2 and V is TRBV13; D unresolved. The CDR3 is made up of 15 amino acids. Germline V CDR1 and CDR2: PRHDT, FYEKMQ (reference sequence). Trimming stripped 5 bases from V and 0 bases from J, with 10 bases between.